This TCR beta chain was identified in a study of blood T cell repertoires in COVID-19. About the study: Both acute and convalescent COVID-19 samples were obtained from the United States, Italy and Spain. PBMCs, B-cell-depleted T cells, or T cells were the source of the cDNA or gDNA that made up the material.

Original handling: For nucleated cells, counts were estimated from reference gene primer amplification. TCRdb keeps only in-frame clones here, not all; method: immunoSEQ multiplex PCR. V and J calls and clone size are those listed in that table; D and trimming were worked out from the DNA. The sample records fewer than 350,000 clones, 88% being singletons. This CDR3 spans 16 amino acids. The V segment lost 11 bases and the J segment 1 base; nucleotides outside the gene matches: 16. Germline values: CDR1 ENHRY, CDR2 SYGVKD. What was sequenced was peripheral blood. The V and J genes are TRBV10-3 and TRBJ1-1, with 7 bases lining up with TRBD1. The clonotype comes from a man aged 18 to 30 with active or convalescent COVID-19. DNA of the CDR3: TGTGCCGCCCGACAGACAGGGATAGGAGGGAACACTGAAGCTTTCTTT. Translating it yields CAARQTGIGGNTEAFF.